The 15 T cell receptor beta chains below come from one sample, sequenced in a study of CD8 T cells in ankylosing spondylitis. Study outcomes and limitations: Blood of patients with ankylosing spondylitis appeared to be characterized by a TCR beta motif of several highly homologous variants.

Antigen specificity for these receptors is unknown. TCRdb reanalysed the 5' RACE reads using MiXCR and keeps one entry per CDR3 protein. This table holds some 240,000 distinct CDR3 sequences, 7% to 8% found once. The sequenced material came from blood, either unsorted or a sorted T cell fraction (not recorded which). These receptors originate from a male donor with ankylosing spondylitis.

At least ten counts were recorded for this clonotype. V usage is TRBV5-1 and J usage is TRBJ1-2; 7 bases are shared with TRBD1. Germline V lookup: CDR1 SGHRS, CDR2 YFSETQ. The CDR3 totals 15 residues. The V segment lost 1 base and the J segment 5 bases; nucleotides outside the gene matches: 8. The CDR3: CASSLSRTGFYGYTF. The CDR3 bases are TGCGCCAGCAGCTTGTCCCGGACAGGATTTTATGGCTACACCTTC. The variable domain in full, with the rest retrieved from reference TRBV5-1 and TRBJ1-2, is KAGVTQTPRYLIKTRGQQVTLSCSPISGHRSVSWYQQTPGQGLQFLFEYFSETQRNKGNFPGRFSGRQFSNSRSEMNVSTLELGDSALYLCASSLSRTGFYGYTFGSGTRLTVV.

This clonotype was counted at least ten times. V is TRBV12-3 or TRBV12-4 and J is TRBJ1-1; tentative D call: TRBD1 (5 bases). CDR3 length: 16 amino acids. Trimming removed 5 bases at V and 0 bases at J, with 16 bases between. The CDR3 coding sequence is TGTGCCAGCAGTCCCCAGTGGGGGATCATGAACACTGAAGCTTTCTTT. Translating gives CASSPQWGIMNTEAFF.

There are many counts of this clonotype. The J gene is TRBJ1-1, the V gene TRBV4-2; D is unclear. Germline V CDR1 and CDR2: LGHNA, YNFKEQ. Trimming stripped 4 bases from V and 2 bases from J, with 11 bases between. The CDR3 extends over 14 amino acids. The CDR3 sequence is CASSPRNHNTEAFF. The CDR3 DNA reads TGTGCCAGCAGCCCCCGGAATCATAACACTGAAGCTTTCTTT.

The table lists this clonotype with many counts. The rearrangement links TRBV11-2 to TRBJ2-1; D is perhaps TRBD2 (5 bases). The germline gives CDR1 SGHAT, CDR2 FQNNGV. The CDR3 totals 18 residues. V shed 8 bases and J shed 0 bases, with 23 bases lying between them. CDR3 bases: TGTGCCAGCGGGGAGTGGCCCGGGTACCAGAGCTCCTACAATGAGCAGTTCTTC. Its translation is CASGEWPGYQSSYNEQFF.

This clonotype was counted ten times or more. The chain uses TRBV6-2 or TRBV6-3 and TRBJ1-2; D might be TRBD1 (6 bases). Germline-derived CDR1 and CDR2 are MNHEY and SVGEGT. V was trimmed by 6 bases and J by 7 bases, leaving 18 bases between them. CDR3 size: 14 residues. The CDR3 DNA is TGTGCCAGCAGCCTCGAGATCGGACAGTTTGGCTACACCTTC. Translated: CASSLEIGQFGYTF.

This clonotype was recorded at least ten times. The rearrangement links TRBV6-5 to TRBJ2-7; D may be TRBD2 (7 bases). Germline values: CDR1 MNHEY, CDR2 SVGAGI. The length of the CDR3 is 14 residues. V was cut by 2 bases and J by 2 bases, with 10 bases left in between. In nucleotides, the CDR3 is TGTGCCAGCAGTTACGGCGGGGGCCCCTACGAGCAGTACTTC. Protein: CASSYGGGPYEQYF.

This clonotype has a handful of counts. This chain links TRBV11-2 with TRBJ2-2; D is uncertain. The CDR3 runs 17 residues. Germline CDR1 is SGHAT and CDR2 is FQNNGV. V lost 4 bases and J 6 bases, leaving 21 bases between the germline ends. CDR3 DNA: TGTGCCAGCAGCTCGACCACCAACCCGGGCCCGCCCGGGGAGCTGTTTTTT. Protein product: CASSSTTNPGPPGELFF.

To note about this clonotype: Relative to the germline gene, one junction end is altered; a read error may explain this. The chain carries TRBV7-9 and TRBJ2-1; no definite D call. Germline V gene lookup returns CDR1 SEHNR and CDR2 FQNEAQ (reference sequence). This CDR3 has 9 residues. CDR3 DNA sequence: TGTGCCAGCAGCCCACCCCCCCTCTTC. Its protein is CASSPPPLF. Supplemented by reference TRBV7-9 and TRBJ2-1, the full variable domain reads DTGVSQNPRHKITKRGQNVTFRCDPISEHNRLYWYRQTLGQGPEFLTYFQNEAQLEKSRLLSDRFSAERPKGSFSTLEIQRTEQGDSAMYLCASSPPPLFGPGTRLTVL.

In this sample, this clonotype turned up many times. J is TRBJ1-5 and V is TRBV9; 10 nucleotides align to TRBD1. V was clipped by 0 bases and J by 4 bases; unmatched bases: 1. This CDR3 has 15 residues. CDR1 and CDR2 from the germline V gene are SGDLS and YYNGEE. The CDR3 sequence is CASSVGGQGNQPQHF. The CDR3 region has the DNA TGTGCCAGCAGCGTAGGGGGACAGGGGAATCAGCCCCAGCATTTT. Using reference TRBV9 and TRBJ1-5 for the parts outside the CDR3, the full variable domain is DSGVTQTPKHLITATGQRVTLRCSPRSGDLSVYWYQQSLDQGLQFLIQYYNGEERAKGNILERFSAQQFPDLHSELNLSSLELGDSALYFCASSVGGQGNQPQHFGDGTRLSIL.

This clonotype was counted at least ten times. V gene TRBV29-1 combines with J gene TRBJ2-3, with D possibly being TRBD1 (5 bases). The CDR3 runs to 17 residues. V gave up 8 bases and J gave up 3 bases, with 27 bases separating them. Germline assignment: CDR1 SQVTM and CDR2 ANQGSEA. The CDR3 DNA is TGCAGCCACGACCGGACCGAAGGGGCCGTTAGTACAGATACGCAGTATTTT. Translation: CSHDRTEGAVSTDTQYF.

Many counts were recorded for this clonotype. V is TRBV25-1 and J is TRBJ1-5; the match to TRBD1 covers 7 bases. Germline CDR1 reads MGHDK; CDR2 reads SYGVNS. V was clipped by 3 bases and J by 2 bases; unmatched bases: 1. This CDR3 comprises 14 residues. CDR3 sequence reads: CASSDTGGNQPQHF. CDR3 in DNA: TGTGCCAGCAGTGATACAGGGGGCAATCAGCCCCAGCATTTT.

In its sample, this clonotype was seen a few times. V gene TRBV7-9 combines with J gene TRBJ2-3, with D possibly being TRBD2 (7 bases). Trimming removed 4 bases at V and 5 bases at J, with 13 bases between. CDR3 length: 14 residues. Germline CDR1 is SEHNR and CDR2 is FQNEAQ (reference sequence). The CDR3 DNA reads TGTGCCAGCAGCTCCTGGGAGGGGGGAGATACGCAGTATTTT. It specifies CASSSWEGGDTQYF.

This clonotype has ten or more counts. The CDR3 is CSANGGTGGFSYNSPLHF. The DNA of the CDR3 is TGCAGTGCCAATGGGGGGACAGGGGGCTTCTCCTATAATTCACCCCTCCACTTT. The V and J genes are TRBV20-1 and TRBJ1-6, with TRBD1 identical over 12 bases. V lost 6 bases, J lost 0 bases, and 9 bases stayed unmatched. This CDR3 is built from 18 residues. Looked up from germline, CDR1 is DFQATT and CDR2 is SNEGSKA (reference sequence).

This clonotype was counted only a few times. In DNA, the CDR3 is TGCGCCAGCAGTCAGTGGGGGCTGAACGAGCAGTACTTC. Translated: CASSQWGLNEQYF. This rearrangement joins TRBV10-2 to TRBJ2-7; D is possibly TRBD1 (6 bases). This CDR3 region has 13 residues. Trimming cost V 5 bases and J 5 bases, with 13 bases left between them. Germline assignment: CDR1 WSHSY and CDR2 SAAADI.

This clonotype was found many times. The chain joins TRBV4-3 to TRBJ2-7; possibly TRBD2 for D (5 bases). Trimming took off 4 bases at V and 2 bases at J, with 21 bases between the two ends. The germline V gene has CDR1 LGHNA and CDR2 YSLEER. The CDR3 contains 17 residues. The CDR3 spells CASSPLYPSGETYEQYF. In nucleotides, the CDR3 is TGCGCCAGCAGCCCCCTTTATCCCAGCGGAGAAACCTACGAGCAGTACTTC.